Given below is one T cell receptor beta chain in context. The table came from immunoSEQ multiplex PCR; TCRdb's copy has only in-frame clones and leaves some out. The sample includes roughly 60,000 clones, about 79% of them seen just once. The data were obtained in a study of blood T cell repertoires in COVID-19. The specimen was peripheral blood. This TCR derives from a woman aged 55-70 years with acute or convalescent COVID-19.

CDR3 loop: CASSSGQPPGQPQHF. In nucleotides, the CDR3 is TGTGCCAGTAGTAGTGGACAGCCCCCGGGACAGCCCCAGCATTTT. This chain joins TRBV19 and TRBJ1-5, with D maybe TRBD1 (6 bases). Trimming cost V 4 bases and J 7 bases, with 17 bases left between them. Per the germline V gene, CDR1 is LNHDA and CDR2 is SQIVND (reference sequence). CDR3 length: 15 residues. Full variable domain (remainder filled in from reference TRBV19 and TRBJ1-5): DGGITQSPKYLFRKEGQNVTLSCEQNLNHDAMYWYRQDPGQGLRLIYYSQIVNDFQKGDIAEGYSVSREKKESFPLTVTSAQKNPTAFYLCASSSGQPPGQPQHFGDGTRLSIL.